Presented here are 21 T cell receptor beta chains from one specimen sequenced in a study of blood T cell repertoires in COVID-19. Sequencing was performed with immunoSEQ multiplex PCR; in TCRdb, only in-frame clones are kept and a portion is missing. The repertoire holds fewer than 350,000 clones, with about 85% as singletons. Sample: PBMCs or T cells enriched from blood (not recorded which). The receptors derive from a woman in her forties or fifties who had recovered from COVID-19.

In DNA form, the CDR3 reads TGTGCCTGGAGGCGTCAGGGTAACTATGGCTACACCTTC. Protein sequence: CAWRRQGNYGYTF. The V call is TRBV30, the J call TRBJ1-2; tentative D call: TRBD1 (5 bases). The CDR3 extends over 13 amino acids. Germline CDR1 and CDR2: GTSNPN and SVGIG (reference sequence). The V end was cut by 3 bases, the J end by 1 base, with 9 bases between.

V and J are TRBV3-1 (or the pseudogene TRBV3-2) and TRBJ2-1; perhaps TRBD2 as D (5 bases). Germline assignment: CDR1 LGHDT and CDR2 YNNKEL (reference sequence). The CDR3 extends over 13 amino acids. V dropped 5 bases and J dropped 9 bases, with 14 bases sitting between them. The CDR3 DNA sequence: TGTGCCAGCAGCTACCTCGGGGTAGCTGAGCAGTTCTTC. It specifies CASSYLGVAEQFF.

The rearrangement links TRBV18 to TRBJ2-1, with no clear D. The CDR3 spans 19 residues. The germline gives CDR1 KGHSH, CDR2 LQKENI. The V gene lost 3 bases and the J gene lost 0 bases, with 21 bases spanning the gap. CDR3 DNA sequence: TGTGCCAGCTCACCCCCACGCCACTCCCAAAGTAGCTCCTACAATGAGCAGTTCTTC. Its protein product is CASSPPRHSQSSSYNEQFF. The full variable domain, in which reference TRBV18 and TRBJ2-1 provide the parts outside the CDR3, is NAGVMQNPRHLVRRRGQEARLRCSPMKGHSHVYWYRQLPEEGLKFMVYLQKENIIDESGMPKERFSAEFPKEGPSILRIQQVVRGDSAAYFCASSPPRHSQSSSYNEQFFGPGTRLTVL.

The V gene is TRBV5-4, the J gene TRBJ2-5; 8 bases line up with TRBD2. The CDR3 contains 17 residues. Germline V lookup: CDR1 SGHNT, CDR2 YYREEE (reference sequence). V lost 2 bases and J lost 1; bases outside the gene matches: 10. The CDR3 here is CASSFGGLAAVQETQYF. For the CDR3, the DNA is TGTGCCAGCAGCTTTGGCGGACTAGCAGCTGTCCAAGAGACCCAGTACTTC. Full variable domain (rest looked up from reference TRBV5-4 and TRBJ2-5): ETGVTQSPTHLIKTRGQQVTLRCSSQSGHNTVSWYQQALGQGPQFIFQYYREEENGRGNFPPRFSGLQFPNYSSELNVNALELDDSALYLCASSFGGLAAVQETQYFGPGTRLLVL.

V usage is TRBV6-1 and J usage is TRBJ1-2; perhaps TRBD1 as D (6 bases). This CDR3 spans 14 amino acids. The germline V gene has CDR1 MNHNS and CDR2 SASEGT. V was pared by 3 bases and J by 2 bases, with 10 bases between. The CDR3: CASSENRENYGYTF. In DNA form, the CDR3 reads TGTGCCAGCAGTGAGAACAGGGAAAACTATGGCTACACCTTC.

This clone was seen a single time. The chain employs TRBV5-6 and TRBJ1-5; 9 nucleotides line up with TRBD1. Germline CDR1 is SGHDT and CDR2 is YYEEEE. The CDR3 contains 15 residues. V lost 4 bases, J lost 3 bases, and 5 bases stayed unmatched. This CDR3 is CASSLGQGVNQPQHF. The CDR3, as DNA: TGTGCCAGCAGCCTGGGACAGGGAGTCAATCAGCCCCAGCATTTT.

The rearrangement links TRBV7-2 to TRBJ2-7; 11 bases fit TRBD2. The CDR3 has 16 amino acids. Germline V gene lookup returns CDR1 SGHTA and CDR2 FQGNSA. After removal of 6 bases from V and 3 bases from J, the junction contained 10 bases not matched to a gene. CDR3 coding DNA: TGTGCCAGCAGTTCAGGAGGGGGACTAGCGGACTACGAGCAGTACTTC. It yields the protein CASSSGGGLADYEQYF.

The chain joins TRBV5-1 to TRBJ2-1, with 9 positions matching TRBD1. The CDR3 length is 12 residues. V was clipped by 5 bases and J by 9 bases; unmatched bases: 3. The V gene's germline CDR1 is SGHRS and CDR2 YFSETQ. The CDR3 DNA sequence: TGCGCCAGCAGTTTGACAGGGGGTGAGCAGTTCTTC. As protein: CASSLTGGEQFF.

The genes are TRBV9 and TRBJ2-3, with 12 bases identical to TRBD2. V lost 4 bases, J lost 1 base, and 4 bases stayed unmatched. The length of the CDR3 is 16 residues. The germline CDR1 and CDR2 sequences are SGDLS and YYNGEE. DNA of the CDR3: TGTGCCAGCAGCCCTAGCGGGAGGGGGGGCACAGATACGCAGTATTTT. It translates to CASSPSGRGGTDTQYF.

The chain employs TRBV29-1 and TRBJ2-3; 9 bases are a match to TRBD2. V lost 4 bases to trimming and J lost 1 base; unmatched junction nucleotides: 3. The CDR3 runs to 14 residues. The germline gives CDR1 SQVTM, CDR2 ANQGSEA. CDR3 amino acids: CSVVRTSGTDTQYF. The CDR3, as DNA: TGCAGCGTTGTTAGGACTAGCGGCACAGATACGCAGTATTTT.

The CDR3 DNA follows: TGCGCCAGCAGCTTCCGCCAGGGGGACACTGAAGCTTTCTTT. The encoded protein is CASSFRQGDTEAFF. The chain recombines TRBV5-1 with TRBJ1-1; 7 bases align to TRBD1. The CDR3 is 14 amino acids. V was clipped by 2 bases and J by 3 bases; unmatched bases: 4. The germline gives CDR1 SGHRS, CDR2 YFSETQ.

The V call is TRBV11-2, the J call TRBJ1-1; 8 positions agree with TRBD1. There are 15 residues in the CDR3. Looked up from germline, CDR1 is SGHAT and CDR2 is FQNNGV. J lost 1 base, V lost 5 bases, and 6 bases had no gene match. CDR3 residues: CASSLGTGGNTEAFF. CDR3 nucleotides: TGTGCCAGCAGCCTAGGGACAGGAGGGAACACTGAAGCTTTCTTT.

This sequence joins TRBV19 and TRBJ1-5; possibly TRBD1 for D (6 bases). V lost 3 bases and J 1 base, leaving 10 bases between the germline ends. The germline gives CDR1 LNHDA, CDR2 SQIVND (reference sequence). The CDR3 covers 15 residues. The CDR3 DNA follows: TGTGCCAGTAGTATCAGGGGTTCAAGCAATCAGCCCCAGCATTTT. It is translated as CASSIRGSSNQPQHF.

V usage is TRBV19 and J usage is TRBJ2-7, with D unresolved. In germline, CDR1 is LNHDA, CDR2 SQIVND (reference sequence). The CDR3 has 14 residues. V dropped 3 bases and J dropped 2 bases, with 11 bases sitting between them. CDR3 sequence reads: CASSIGQVAYEQYF. Written as DNA, the CDR3 is TGTGCCAGTAGTATTGGGCAGGTTGCCTACGAGCAGTACTTC.

This sequence joins TRBV19 and TRBJ1-6; 10 bases are shared with TRBD1. The trim removed 5 bases at V and 4 bases at J, leaving 8 bases unmatched. Germline V gives CDR1 LNHDA, CDR2 SQIVND (reference sequence). This CDR3 has 17 residues. CDR3 in amino acids: CASSGLTGQGYNSPLHF. The CDR3, as DNA: TGTGCCAGTAGTGGCCTCACGGGACAGGGGTATAATTCACCCCTCCACTTT.

The rearrangement uses TRBV30 and TRBJ1-4; unclear D gene. Germline V lookup: CDR1 GTSNPN, CDR2 SVGIG (reference sequence). CDR3 size: 14 residues. V lost 0 bases and J lost 4, with 9 bases in between. CDR3: CAWSVSRLNEKLFF. CDR3 coding DNA: TGTGCCTGGAGTGTAAGCAGGCTTAATGAAAAACTGTTTTTT.

The chain links TRBV10-3 to TRBJ1-3; weak D call: TRBD1 (5 bases). Germline CDR1 ENHRY, CDR2 SYGVKD. This CDR3 is built from 17 residues. V was clipped by 2 bases and J by 0 bases, with 14 bases between them. The CDR3 reads CAISERAGKSSGNTIYF. The CDR3 nucleotides are TGTGCCATCAGTGAGAGGGCAGGGAAAAGCTCTGGAAACACCATATATTTT.

J is TRBJ1-5 and V is TRBV27; 9 bases line up with TRBD1. The CDR3 length is 15 residues. The V segment lost 10 bases and the J segment 1 base; nucleotides outside the gene matches: 8. Per germline, CDR1 MNHEY and CDR2 SMNVEV (reference sequence). This CDR3 reads CATKMGTGSNQPQHF. DNA of the CDR3: TGTGCCACCAAAATGGGGACAGGGAGCAATCAGCCCCAGCATTTT.

This clone has more than one count but fewer than ten. The chain couples TRBV5-1 to TRBJ1-6, with D perhaps matching TRBD1 (6 bases). The CDR3 has 16 residues. V lost 3 bases and J lost 4, with 14 bases in between. Germline CDR1 and CDR2: SGHRS and YFSETQ. The CDR3 bases are TGCGCCAGCAGCTCGACCGACAGGTTATATAATTCACCCCTCCACTTT. It codes for CASSSTDRLYNSPLHF.

This chain connects TRBV3-1 (or the pseudogene TRBV3-2) to TRBJ1-5, with 9 positions matching TRBD1. J lost 3 bases, V lost 1 base, and 4 bases had no gene match. The CDR3 length is 16 residues. The germline V gene has CDR1 LGHDT and CDR2 YNNKEL (reference sequence). The CDR3 DNA is TGTGCCAGCAGCCAAGGGACAGGGGTGGCCAATCAGCCCCAGCATTTT. Amino acids: CASSQGTGVANQPQHF.

Points on this clone: Other DNA sequences in the same sample also yield this CDR3. V usage is TRBV28 and J usage is TRBJ2-2; the D is unclear. The germline gives CDR1 MDHEN, CDR2 SYDVKM. The CDR3 is 12 amino acids. V lost 5 bases, J lost 5 bases, and 6 bases lay in between. CDR3 in amino acids: CASSPLTGELFF. CDR3 nucleotides: TGTGCCAGCAGTCCACTAACCGGGGAGCTGTTTTTT.